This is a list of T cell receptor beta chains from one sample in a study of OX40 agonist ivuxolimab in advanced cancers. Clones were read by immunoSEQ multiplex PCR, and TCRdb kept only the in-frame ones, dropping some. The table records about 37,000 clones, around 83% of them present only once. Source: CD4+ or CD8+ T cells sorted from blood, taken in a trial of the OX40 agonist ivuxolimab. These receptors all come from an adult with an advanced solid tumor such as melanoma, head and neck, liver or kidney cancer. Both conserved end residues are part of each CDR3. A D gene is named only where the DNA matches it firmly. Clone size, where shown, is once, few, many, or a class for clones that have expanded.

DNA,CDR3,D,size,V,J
TGTGCCAGCAGCCCAGATACGGGCCACAATGAGCAGTTCTTC,CASSPDTGHNEQFF,.,once,TRBV7-2,TRBJ2-1
TGCAGCGTTGCTGACAGGGCAGTTGGATACGAGCAGTACTTC,CSVADRAVGYEQYF,TRBD1,.,TRBV29-1,TRBJ2-7
TGTGCCAGCAGCCCCCCGGGAGCCTACGAGCAGTACTTC,CASSPPGAYEQYF,.,once,TRBV11-3,TRBJ2-7
TGTGCCAGCAGGGAGTATAGCAATCAGCCCCAGCATTTT,CASREYSNQPQHF,.,.,TRBV6-6,TRBJ1-5
TGTGCCAGCAGCTTTACCGCACTAGCGACAGATACGCAGTATTTT,CASSFTALATDTQYF,TRBD2,.,TRBV11-2,TRBJ2-3
TGTGCCAGCAGCCGACAATTAGATACGCAGTATTTT,CASSRQLDTQYF,.,.,TRBV4-2,TRBJ2-3
TGTGCCAGCAGTTTTGGCGCCAGAGCCTACGAGCAGTACTTC,CASSFGARAYEQYF,.,.,TRBV27,TRBJ2-7
TGTGCCAGCAGCCCGGGACCCAACGAGCAGTACTTC,CASSPGPNEQYF,.,.,TRBV11-2,TRBJ2-7
TGTGCCAGCAGCCTTGGACCTTACTTCGGAAAACTGTTTTTT,CASSLGPYFGKLFF,.,.,TRBV7-2,TRBJ1-4
TGTGCCAGCAGCCTTGTGGAAAAGGATGTCTACGAGCAGTACTTC,CASSLVEKDVYEQYF,.,.,TRBV5-6,TRBJ2-7
TGTGCCAGCAGCTTAGGCCCTTATCTAGCGGGCCCCCAAGAGACCCAGTACTTC,CASSLGPYLAGPQETQYF,TRBD2,.,TRBV11-2,TRBJ2-5
TGTGCCAGTAGTATGGGCGGACCGCACACCGGGGAGCTGTTTTTT,CASSMGGPHTGELFF,.,.,TRBV19,TRBJ2-2
TGTGCCAGCAGTCTGACAGGCGACCTCTACGAGCAGTACTTC,CASSLTGDLYEQYF,.,.,TRBV27,TRBJ2-7
TGTGCCAGCAGTTTTGGGACAGCAGAGACCCAGTACTTC,CASSFGTAETQYF,TRBD1,once,TRBV27,TRBJ2-5
TGTGCCAGCAGTGGCCTACAGGGTTCCGGGGAGCTGTTTTTT,CASSGLQGSGELFF,.,.,TRBV6-4,TRBJ2-2
TGTGCCAGCAGGGGTCCCGGGGAGCTGTTTTTT,CASRGPGELFF,.,once,TRBV27,TRBJ2-2
TGCGCCAGCAGCCAAGATCGAGGCGGGGGGCCCGCAGATACGCAGTATTTT,CASSQDRGGGPADTQYF,TRBD2,medium-sized,TRBV4-3,TRBJ2-3
TGTGCCACCAGCGGCCAGTTTAGCACAGATACGCAGTATTTT,CATSGQFSTDTQYF,.,.,TRBV15,TRBJ2-3
TGTGCCAGCAGTTTATCGGGCAGGGGAACTGAAGCTTTCTTT,CASSLSGRGTEAFF,.,.,TRBV27,TRBJ1-1
TGTGCCAGCAGCGTGGGACTAGCGGGGGGGCACGAGACCCAGTACTTC,CASSVGLAGGHETQYF,TRBD2,few,TRBV9,TRBJ2-5
TGTGCCAGCAGTTACGGTGCGGGGGGGCCTGCCGAGCAGTTCTTC,CASSYGAGGPAEQFF,TRBD2,.,TRBV6-6,TRBJ2-1
TGTGCCAGCAGCTTCGGGGGAACTGAAGCTTTCTTT,CASSFGGTEAFF,.,few,TRBV11-3,TRBJ1-1
TGTGCCAGCAGCCCCCGCAATCAGCCCCAGCATTTT,CASSPRNQPQHF,.,.,TRBV27,TRBJ1-5
TGTGCCATCAGTGGGGCGACTAGTTTAGAGTCCTACAATGAGCAGTTCTTC,CAISGATSLESYNEQFF,.,.,TRBV10-3,TRBJ2-1
TGTGCCAGCAGCGGGGAAGGGGGTAGAGAGACCCAGTACTTC,CASSGEGGRETQYF,.,.,TRBV5-6,TRBJ2-5
TGTGCCAGCAGCTTTGGACTAGCGGCTTACGAGCAGTACTTC,CASSFGLAAYEQYF,TRBD2,.,TRBV28,TRBJ2-7
TGTGCCAGCAGACAGGTCCTTTCCTACGAGCAGTACTTC,CASRQVLSYEQYF,.,.,TRBV2,TRBJ2-7
TGTGCCACCAGCAGAGACAGGGTTGGGGTAGGCTACGAGCAGTACTTC,CATSRDRVGVGYEQYF,.,.,TRBV15,TRBJ2-7
TGTGCCAGCAGTTCCTACTGGGGGAATCAGCCCCAGCATTTT,CASSSYWGNQPQHF,.,medium-sized,TRBV27,TRBJ1-5
TGCAGCGTTGAAGATCCGGACAGGGCCCCCTACAATGAGCAGTTCTTC,CSVEDPDRAPYNEQFF,TRBD1,.,TRBV29-1,TRBJ2-1
TGCGCCAGCAGCCAATCAAGGACAGGGCGAGTTTTAGATACGCAGTATTTT,CASSQSRTGRVLDTQYF,TRBD1,.,TRBV4-3,TRBJ2-3
TGCAGCGTGTCCGGGACTAGCGGGGGACACGATATTGTTGAGCAGTTCTTC,CSVSGTSGGHDIVEQFF,TRBD2,.,TRBV29-1,TRBJ2-1
TGTGCCAGCAGGCCGGGACTAGCGCCGCGGAATGAGCAGTTCTTC,CASRPGLAPRNEQFF,TRBD2,medium-sized,TRBV7-9,TRBJ2-1
TGTGCCAGTACCCTTGAGGGGGCCCTTCGACTGGACTACAATGAGCAGTTCTTC,CASTLEGALRLDYNEQFF,TRBD1,.,TRBV19,TRBJ2-1